Shown below are 21 T cell receptor beta chains from a single sample sequenced in a study. MiXCR, run by TCRdb on the 5' RACE reads, gives a single entry per CDR3 protein. Seen here are about 32,000 distinct CDR3 sequences, 27% observed once, and the top ten hold approximately 2.4%. Cells sorted as Tregs were CD4+, CD25+ and CD127-/low. The sequenced sample consisted of tumor-infiltrating Tregs sorted from the breast tumor. These receptors came from a female donor with breast cancer.

This clonotype occurred a few times. This could be a read error, since a much larger clone is one nucleotide away. The V call is TRBV5-1, the J call TRBJ1-2; 7 bases map to TRBD1. The germline V gene has CDR1 SGHRS and CDR2 YFSETQ. The V and J ends lost 2 bases and 6 bases, in that order; junction bases with no gene match: 7. CDR3 length: 14 amino acids. This CDR3 is CASSLNRGGDGYTF. The CDR3 DNA follows: TGCGCCAGCAGCTTAAACAGGGGAGGGGATGGCTACACCTTC. The variable domain in full, completed from reference TRBV5-1 and TRBJ1-2, reads KAGVTQTPRYLIKTRGQQVTLSCSPISGHRSVSWYQQTPGQGLQFLFEYFSETQRNKGNFPGRFSGRQFSNSRSEMNVSTLELGDSALYLCASSLNRGGDGYTFGSGTRLTVV.

This clonotype has more than one count but fewer than ten. The V and J genes are TRBV9 and TRBJ2-7; 11 bases agree with TRBD2. The CDR3 covers 14 residues. The V gene end was trimmed by 0 bases and the J gene end by 5 bases; junction bases not matched to a gene: 1. Germline CDR1 reads SGDLS; CDR2 reads YYNGEE. This CDR3 is CASSVGLAGNEQYF. The CDR3 region has the DNA TGTGCCAGCAGCGTAGGACTAGCGGGAAACGAGCAGTACTTC.

This clonotype was found many times. The chain uses TRBV24-1 and TRBJ1-2, with D maybe TRBD1 (5 bases). The germline V gene has CDR1 KGHDR and CDR2 SFDVKD. This CDR3 contains 14 residues. V dropped 7 bases and J dropped 4 bases, with 15 bases sitting between them. Here the CDR3 DNA reads TGTGCCACCAGCCCTGGGGGGGGACCCTATGGCTACACCTTC. Encoded protein: CATSPGGGPYGYTF.

The table lists this clonotype with many counts. The V gene is TRBV2, the J gene TRBJ2-5; 7 nucleotides align to TRBD2. This CDR3 has 15 residues. Unmatched junction bases numbered 6, after V lost 3 bases and J lost 2 bases. The germline gives CDR1 SNHLY, CDR2 FYNNEI. CDR3 protein: CASSDRGGIQETQYF. The CDR3 nucleotides are TGTGCCAGCAGTGACCGGGGAGGGATACAAGAGACCCAGTACTTC. Full variable domain (remainder filled in from reference TRBV2 and TRBJ2-5): EPEVTQTPSHQVTQMGQEVILRCVPISNHLYFYWYRQILGQKVEFLVSFYNNEISEKSEIFDDQFSVERPDGSNFTLKIRSTKLEDSAMYFCASSDRGGIQETQYFGPGTRLLVL.

The sample holds many counts of this clonotype. V is TRBV20-1 and J is TRBJ2-1, with 7 bases matching TRBD2. Germline trimming cut 4 bases from V and 2 bases from J; bases unmatched to any gene: 8. From germline, CDR1 is DFQATT and CDR2 SNEGSKA (reference sequence). The CDR3 runs to 15 residues. The CDR3 reads CSATLGGGPYNEQFF. In DNA, the CDR3 is TGCAGTGCTACCCTTGGGGGAGGGCCCTACAATGAGCAGTTCTTC.

This clonotype is medium-sized in the sample. V is TRBV6-5 and J is TRBJ1-1; the D gene is possibly TRBD1 (6 bases). Germline V lookup: CDR1 MNHEY, CDR2 SVGAGI. Trimming removed 2 bases at V and 3 bases at J, with 10 bases between. This CDR3 is 14 amino acids long. The CDR3 reads CASSYGGRDTEAFF. The CDR3 DNA reads as TGTGCCAGCAGTTACGGGGGGCGAGACACTGAAGCTTTCTTT.

This clonotype showed up just a few times. The chain recombines TRBV7-8 with TRBJ2-6; D gene ambiguous. The V end lost 1 base, the J end lost 0 bases, and 16 bases lay between the germline ends. Per germline, CDR1 SGHVS and CDR2 FQNEAQ. This CDR3 spans 19 amino acids. CDR3 residues: CASSLGGLFLSSGANVLTF. CDR3 nucleotide sequence: TGTGCCAGCAGCTTAGGTGGGCTGTTCCTTAGCTCTGGGGCCAACGTCCTGACTTTC. The full variable domain, in which reference TRBV7-8 and TRBJ2-6 provide the parts outside the CDR3, is GAGVSQSPRYKVAKRGQDVALRCDPISGHVSLFWYQQALGQGPEFLTYFQNEAQLDKSGLPSDRFFAERPEGSVSTLKIQRTQQEDSAVYLCASSLGGLFLSSGANVLTFGAGSRLTVL.

This clonotype was picked up a small number of times. The V gene is TRBV5-1, the J gene TRBJ2-6; maybe TRBD2 (6 bases). V lost 0 bases and J lost 1, with 8 bases in between. The CDR3 length is 16 residues. Per the germline V gene, CDR1 is SGHRS and CDR2 is YFSETQ. The CDR3 nucleotides read TGCGCCAGCAGCTTGGGCGGGGAGTCTGGGGCCAACGTCCTGACTTTC. Translated: CASSLGGESGANVLTF.

This clonotype was picked up many times. The chain joins TRBV7-2 to TRBJ2-4, with 9 bases identical to TRBD1. The CDR3 covers 14 residues. Trimming removed 6 bases from V and 6 bases from J; junction bases left unmatched: 6. Germline V lookup: CDR1 SGHTA, CDR2 FQGNSA. The CDR3 loop is CASRRGQGINIQYF. The CDR3 DNA reads TGTGCCAGCAGGCGGGGACAGGGAATAAACATTCAGTACTTC.

This clonotype counts as medium-sized. The gene calls are TRBV20-1 and TRBJ1-1; D is ambiguous. Trimming pared 3 bases from V and 0 bases from J, leaving 11 bases between. Germline V CDR1 and CDR2: DFQATT, SNEGSKA (reference sequence). The CDR3 runs to 14 residues. CDR3 amino acids: CSASPRGMNTEAFF. As DNA, the CDR3 is TGCAGTGCTAGTCCTCGGGGAATGAACACTGAAGCTTTCTTT.

The V gene is TRBV9, the J gene TRBJ2-1; 14 bases map to TRBD2. This CDR3 is 16 amino acids long. Germline CDR1 reads SGDLS; CDR2 reads YYNGEE. Trimming removed 4 bases from V and 5 bases from J; junction bases left unmatched: 5. This CDR3 reads CASSLRLAGGHNEQFF. CDR3 sequence (DNA): TGTGCCAGCAGCTTAAGACTAGCGGGAGGGCACAATGAGCAGTTCTTC. Complete variable domain (other parts from reference TRBV9 and TRBJ2-1): DSGVTQTPKHLITATGQRVTLRCSPRSGDLSVYWYQQSLDQGLQFLIQYYNGEERAKGNILERFSAQQFPDLHSELNLSSLELGDSALYFCASSLRLAGGHNEQFFGPGTRLTVL.

Details on this clonotype: This sequence may be a read error, since a much larger clone differs from it by one base. The rearrangement joins TRBV23-1 to TRBJ2-1; 8 bases are shared with TRBD2. TRBV23-1 is noted as an ORF with a role that remains uncertain. The CDR3 runs 12 residues. The CDR3: CVRNPGGPEQFF. The CDR3 DNA follows: TGCGTCAGGAACCCGGGGGGGCCTGAGCAGTTCTTC.

Concerning this clonotype: Lacking the conserved final phenylalanine or tryptophan, this CDR3 likely reflects a read error. The chain carries TRBV9 and TRBJ2-1, with D tentatively TRBD2 (6 bases). V was trimmed by 6 bases and J by 6 bases, leaving 19 bases between them. The germline CDR1 and CDR2 sequences are SGDLS and YYNGEE. CDR3 length equals 15 residues. CDR3 DNA: TGTGCCAGCACCTTAGCGGAAGGGCCGTTCAATGAGCAGTTCTCC. Its protein is CASTLAEGPFNEQFS.

This chain links TRBV20-1 with TRBJ1-1; D ambiguous. Germline V CDR1 and CDR2: DFQATT, SNEGSKA (reference sequence). CDR3 length: 14 residues. V lost 1 base to trimming and J lost 4 bases, with 13 bases between them. CDR3 region: CSARVMGVGTEAFF. Here the CDR3 DNA reads TGCAGTGCTAGAGTTATGGGTGTCGGCACTGAAGCTTTCTTT.

Relative to its sample, this clonotype is medium-sized. The chain recombines TRBV6-5 with TRBJ2-7, with TRBD2 matching over 10 bases. CDR1 and CDR2 from the germline V gene are MNHEY and SVGAGI. V lost 1 base, J lost 6 bases, and 6 bases stayed unmatched. The CDR3 extends over 15 amino acids. The DNA of the CDR3 is TGTGCCAGCAGTTACTTAGCTAGCGGGAGCCGCGAGCAGTACTTC. It yields the protein CASSYLASGSREQYF.

This sequence joins TRBV2 and TRBJ2-1; maybe TRBD2 (6 bases). The CDR3 sequence is 13 residues long. Germline loops: CDR1 SNHLY, CDR2 FYNNEI. Trimming took off 7 bases at V and 7 bases at J, with 14 bases between the two ends. The CDR3 here is CASTLLRGNEQFF. The DNA for the CDR3 is TGTGCCAGCACCCTACTGCGGGGTAATGAGCAGTTCTTC.

This clonotype is medium-sized within its sample. The junction and the germline gene differ at one end; a read error may be behind it. V usage is TRBV20-1 and J usage is TRBJ2-1; TRBD2 agrees at 10 bases. Germline CDR1 reads DFQATT; CDR2 reads SNEGSKA (reference sequence). The CDR3 extends over 13 amino acids. The CDR3 nucleotides read TGCAGTGCTAGAGTAGATGGTAGGACTAGCGGAAGGTTC. Translating it yields CSARVDGRTSGRF.

This clonotype appeared a few times. CDR3 in amino acids: CSAPFIRGGYEQYF. CDR3 DNA sequence: TGCAGTGCTCCTTTTATCAGGGGAGGCTACGAGCAGTACTTC. J is TRBJ2-7 and V is TRBV20-1, with D perhaps given as TRBD1 or TRBD2 (6 bases each). Germline assignment: CDR1 DFQATT and CDR2 SNEGSKA (reference sequence). The V gene lost 5 bases and the J gene lost 3 bases, with 17 bases spanning the gap. This CDR3 has 14 amino acids.

About this clonotype: It may be a read error: a sequence one base away is much more abundant. The rearrangement uses TRBV6-1 and TRBJ2-1; no clear D gene. This CDR3 is built from 11 residues. Germline V CDR1 and CDR2: MNHNS, SASEGT. Trimming cost V 9 bases and J 10 bases, with 13 bases left between them. For the CDR3, the DNA is TGTGCCAGTGGGTCAGGCGGCGAGCAGTTCTTC. This encodes CASGSGGEQFF.

This clonotype was detected only a few times. A clone one base away is much larger, so this may be a read error. The V call is TRBV7-9, the J call TRBJ2-7, with TRBD2 identical over 10 bases. Germline CDR1 reads SEHNR; CDR2 reads FQNEAQ (reference sequence). CDR3 length: 16 amino acids. V lost 0 bases and J lost 0; bases outside the gene matches: 2. The DNA for the CDR3 is TGTGCCAGCAGCTTAGCGACTAGCGGGTGCTCCTACGAGCAGTACTTC. It is translated as CASSLATSGCSYEQYF.

This clonotype was counted at least ten times. This chain joins TRBV2 and TRBJ2-1, with a tentative D call TRBD1 (5 bases). Per germline, CDR1 SNHLY and CDR2 FYNNEI. Trimming left V 3 bases short and J 9 bases short, with 12 bases between. CDR3 size: 13 residues. The CDR3 nucleotides read TGTGCCAGCAGTGAGGGTGGGGCTGTTGAGCAGTTCTTC. Encoded protein: CASSEGGAVEQFF.